This T cell receptor beta chain stems from a study of cytomegalovirus exposure and HLA in healthy donors (dated by TCRdb to about 2017). About the full investigation: An earlier analysis of several hundred of the donors reported about 280 Gb of sequence data and 117 million unique TCR beta sequences obtained from about 180 million T cells. Across around 400 genotyped donors of the cohort, an average of approximately 220,000 unique TCR beta nucleotide sequences per donor were sequenced, and approximately 17% of those sequences were non-productive. To predict cytomegalovirus infection status, the study brought together high-throughput TCR immunosequencing, statistical association of individual TCRs with disease status, and machine learning. A later analysis re-analyzed previously published TCR beta repertoires from 600 to 850 donors and added high-resolution HLA genotyping to study TCR occurrence patterns. To decide whether each TCR beta V gene segment behaved as functional or pseudogenic, an earlier analysis of approximately 600 of the donors relied on high-throughput TCR beta sequencing. The T cell repertoires of several hundred subjects were profiled by immunosequencing and related to cytomegalovirus serostatus. Several DR-DQ haplotypes were handled as single units for association and clustering because linkage in the cohort was strong. The study aimed to test whether cataloging public T cell receptors could reveal signatures of past pathogen exposure. Alongside the repertoire data, information on donor age, sex, ethnicity and CMV serostatus was compiled. Typing coverage differed by locus: A, B, C, DRB1 and DQB1 were typed in roughly 620-630 donors, DQA1 in 522, DPA1 in some 570, and DPB1 in 472. A later genetic analysis took genome-wide SNP genotypes for about 65% of the roughly 670 donors and used that subset as a discovery cohort. Along with the roughly 700-subject first cohort, a separate validation cohort of over 90 different subjects was used. HLA typing covered class I and class II loci at four-digit resolution. Rather than drawing on any new phenotypic data, the later analysis identified candidate immune exposures from TCR beta sequences and the way those sequences occurred across donors. An early release covering more than 500 HLA-typed donors comprised 300 to 350 gigabases of sequencing data and 85 million to 100 million unique TCR sequences. Of the 300 to 500 genotyped donors, 75% to 85% were placed in the genetic ancestry cluster associated with self-reported Caucasian donors. All discovery cohort repertoires had been generated on a single sequencing platform. The investigation overall reported the following: A group of highly shared sequence variants was considered likely to be a technical artifact of the sequencing pipeline. An association between a missense DCLRE1C variant and V-gene and J-gene trimming of TCR beta chains was found in a later genetic analysis and replicated in an independent cohort. A total of 164 TCR beta chains were listed by the study as associated with cytomegalovirus. The 87-base-pair reads could not distinguish some IMGT-functional V segments, including TRBV6-2 and TRBV6-3, so those segments were excluded. When HLA alleles, especially DR and DQ, strongly co-occurred, TCR associations were difficult to assign to individual alleles. The classifier was reported to diagnose cytomegalovirus status with high specificity and sensitivity in both the original and validation cohorts. At a false discovery rate of 0.05, a later analysis linked around 17,000 TCR beta sequences to specific HLA alleles. HLA typing was unavailable for some donors at each locus, so association tests used only the typed subset. A further reported finding was that TCR beta sequences accurately predicted the HLA-A and HLA-B alleles for most subjects in the first cohort. Compared with the 666-donor mean, donors in an Asian-associated ancestry cluster had fewer N-insertions in productive TCRs, according to a later genetic analysis. In a later analysis, HLA-associated TCR beta chains were found to be more clonally expanded and to have lower generation probabilities than equally common non-associated chains. A later analysis reported that several top co-occurrence clusters appeared linked to parvovirus B19, influenza, CMV and Epstein-Barr virus. In a later analysis, the rate of TCR association differed among HLA loci, with DRB1 alleles having the most associated TCRs and HLA-C alleles having the fewest. In a later analysis, most CMV-associated TCR beta chains were found to appear HLA-restricted, with HLA associations seemingly driven largely by CMV exposure. Broadly in line with IMGT annotations, most TCR beta V segments showed up in productive rearrangements about 87% or about 30% of the time in an earlier analysis of under 700 of the donors. Three of the identified cytomegalovirus-associated TCR beta chains were confirmed in vitro to be specific for cytomegalovirus antigens. Correlated functional status among segregating V segments might be attributable to linkage disequilibrium, but an unknown experimental factor could not be ruled out. CMV serostatus was the only immune exposure information available for the cohort. The authors suggested that the approach could potentially be generalized to other disease states and immunological phenotypes. The presence/absence analyses assumed that sequencing depth was roughly uniform across donors, and that assumption may not be true. Only TCR beta chains were sequenced in this cohort, and the absence of alpha or paired-chain data limited detectable features. Across donors, most TCR sequences were observed very rarely, whereas some public TCRs were present in many individuals. Because counts were too low, about 18 rarely observed V segments, including chromosome 9 orphons, were excluded from the earlier analysis of a few hundred of the donors.

The cohort was made up of roughly 670 healthy bone marrow donors. Cohort members were all nominally healthy when sampled, although unrecorded immune exposures were likely present. The donor was CMV seronegative and belonged to the group of 320 or so seronegative cohort members. Each donor provided a peripheral blood sample, and peripheral blood mononuclear cells were used for TCR beta sequencing. The Qiagen DNeasy Blood Extraction Kit was used to extract genomic DNA from the blood cell samples. Note on this clone: The target of this receptor is not known. The input lacks base qualities; no much larger clone sits a single base away.

To prepare the library, the immunoSEQ multiplex PCR assay was applied. The multiplex PCR relied on a mix of 60 forward primers for TCR Vbeta segments and 13 reverse primers for TCR Jbeta segments. The CDR3 region of rearranged TCR beta genes was amplified from genomic DNA with a multiplex PCR assay. On the Illumina HiSeq System, the amplified TCR beta libraries were sequenced as 87-base-pair reads. From the authors' description of their analysis: A later analysis tallied 75 million to 85 million unique TCR beta chains across the 640 or so repertoires, and about 12 million of those chains were shared by two or more donors. Raw reads were error-corrected and collapsed into unique sequences by a nearest-neighbor algorithm in which closely related sequences were merged to remove PCR and sequencing errors. CDR3 sequences were aligned to IMGT reference sequences to assign V, D and J gene segments. For a sequence to be retained, a match of at least six nucleotides was required to both a V gene segment and a J gene segment. A rearrangement was called productive if the CDR3 had no stop codons and remained in frame with V and J, and every other rearrangement was called non-productive. Following IMGT convention, CDR3 was defined as the stretch from the second conserved V-encoded cysteine up to the conserved J-encoded phenylalanine. Sequences without an unambiguous match to a single V gene segment were excluded from the earlier analysis of 450 to 750 of the donors. In an earlier analysis of roughly 500 of the donors, V segments were called functional above 56.7% productive rearrangements and were called segregating when the between-donor standard deviation exceeded 5%. A statistical classification framework was built to diagnose cytomegalovirus status from the catalog of TCR beta chain sequences. V and J gene assignment, in a later analysis, came from comparing TCR nucleotide sequences with IMGT/GENE-DB human TR gene sequences. In a later analysis, CDR3 sequences and most-parsimonious VDJ recombination scenarios were assigned using the TCRdist pipeline. A later analysis defined each TCR beta chain by its CDR3 amino acid sequence plus V-gene family, and excluded reads lacking a unique V-gene family. A later analysis removed 592 highly shared, low-generation-probability nucleotide sequences to deal with suspected cross-contamination and a sequencing artifact. A later analysis calculated a clonal expansion index for each public chain from normalized within-repertoire ranks of inferred template counts. Generation probabilities in a later analysis came from a VDJ recombination model fitted to out-of-frame rearrangements, and those results were checked against IGoR. A later analysis scored TCR-TCR, TCR-HLA and TCR-CMV co-occurrence with hypergeometric tests, applying a repertoire-size bias correction to TCR pairs. To estimate false discovery rates, a later analysis permuted the HLA or CMV assignments 20 times. In a later analysis, co-occurring TCRs were grouped using DBSCAN, with TCRdist sequence similarity added in when clustering inside HLA-allele-positive subsets. Repertoires with fewer than 30,000 or more than 120,000 public chains, plus five repertoires with anomalous nucleotide sharing, were excluded from co-occurrence clustering. Imported from immuneACCESS, the table was reduced by TCRdb to in-frame sequences with V and J called. These copies leave out some clones; in studies compared against another copy, an unresolved V gene accounts for under half, and the cause of the remainder is not known. Clonal size and the V and J genes are those of that table, whereas D and trimming came from the DNA. The sample table holds some 130,000 clones, of which 80% were seen once. The ten largest make up 1% of the sample.

The germline V gene (reference sequence) specifies LNHDA as CDR1 and SQIVND as CDR2. The CDR3 has 16 amino acids, counting the end cysteine and phenylalanine. The sequence is cut down to CDR3 DNA, 48 bases in frame from base 1. The germline V end is reduced by 10 bases and the J end by 4 bases; junction bases left unmatched: 14. Sequences were obtained from PBMCs. The receptor comes from a man between 40 and 49 years old in good health and CMV-seronegative. Recombination connected TRBV19 to TRBJ2-2; 8 middle bases align to TRBD1. The CDR3 loop reads CATKPSGTGTTGELFF. The DNA is TGTGCCACCAAACCATCCGGGACAGGAACCACCGGGGAGCTGTTTTTT.